This TCR beta chain was captured by sequencing in a study of shared clonotypes between healthy human individuals. Whole-study context: CD4 naive and memory got three plates each, CD8 naive two, CD8 memory one.

Germline-derived CDR1 and CDR2 are MNHNS and SASEGT. The CDR3 loop spans 13 amino acids. V was shortened by 6 bases and J by 5 bases, with 11 bases between the two germline ends. Details on this clone: Its target is not known.

The assay was carried out at the deep level. Assay used: immunoSEQ multiplex PCR; TCRdb lists only in-frame clones, some missing. The sample includes about 730,000 clones, roughly two thirds seen only once; the top ten take approximately 1.7%. Whole-study results and caveats: Generation probabilities were higher for clonotypes shared across all four sorted-subset donors than for unshared ones. Clonotypes that were shared across four donors made up approximately 5.1% of naive CD4 clonotypes.

This TCR was recovered from a woman in her thirties in good health. The chain links TRBV6-1 to TRBJ1-5, with a tentative D call TRBD1 (5 bases). The source material was memory CD4+ T cells sorted from blood. Regarding subset: CD45RA-negative fraction. In DNA form, the CDR3 reads TGTGCCAGCAGCGCAGGGTTCGATCAGCCCCAGCATTTT. Translating gives CASSAGFDQPQHF.